The clone carrying this T cell receptor beta chain occurred once. Its antigen is not identified. CDR3 length equals 16 residues. Germline V gene data show CDR1 as SGDLS and CDR2 as YYNGEE. V gave up 2 bases and J gave up 9 bases; unmatched junction bases: 9. The sample comes from a study of cytomegalovirus exposure and HLA in healthy donors. In the study overall: From about 200 million T cells, an earlier analysis saw 110 million or so unique TCR beta sequences. Findings of the study overall: Productive rates of about 90% or about 30% were seen for most TCR beta V segments in an earlier analysis.

PCR was performed using 60 Vbeta and 13 Jbeta primers. Only in-frame clones appear in the TCRdb table, and some are missing; sequencing was by immunoSEQ multiplex PCR. The sample carries 70,000 to 100,000 clones, 65% to 70% recorded once. The TCR comes from a woman in her forties or fifties in good health and CMV-seropositive. Material: PBMCs. The chain is built from TRBV9 and TRBJ2-2; the match to TRBD2 covers 11 bases. The CDR3 loop is CASSVGPSGGIRELFF. The CDR3 DNA follows: TGTGCCAGCAGCGTGGGGCCTAGCGGGGGGATTCGGGAGCTGTTTTTT.